The text below deals with one T cell receptor (beta chain). Its cognate antigen is unknown. The PCR employed 60 Vbeta primers together with 13 Jbeta primers. How the authors handled the data: Later analysis identified 80 million to 90 million unique TCR beta chains, 8.5 million to 13 million shared. TCRdb keeps only in-frame clones here, not all; method: immunoSEQ multiplex PCR. V and J calls and clone size are as listed in that table; D and trimming were resolved from the DNA. The data show 100,000 or so clones, around 76% seen once. This specimen belongs to a study of cytomegalovirus exposure and HLA in healthy donors. Germline CDR1 is KGHSH and CDR2 is LQKENI. Trimming left V 3 bases short and J 0 bases short, with 9 bases between. The CDR3 sequence is 15 residues long. Whole-study results and caveats: TCR beta V- and J-gene trimming was later associated with a missense DCLRE1C variant. Analysis was performed later, and it showed HLA-associated TCR beta chains to be more clonally expanded than equally common others. Associated with HLA alleles at 0.05 false discovery rate in a later analysis were around 17,000 TCR beta sequences.

Sequenced: PBMCs. This sequence was found in a young man in good health and CMV-seropositive. The rearrangement links TRBV18 to TRBJ2-1; the D gene is possibly TRBD1 (7 bases). CDR3 sequence: CASSPQGGSYNEQFF. The CDR3 nucleotides read TGTGCCAGCTCACCCCAGGGGGGCTCCTACAATGAGCAGTTCTTC. The full variable domain, rest sourced from reference TRBV18 and TRBJ2-1, is NAGVMQNPRHLVRRRGQEARLRCSPMKGHSHVYWYRQLPEEGLKFMVYLQKENIIDESGMPKERFSAEFPKEGPSILRIQQVVRGDSAAYFCASSPQGGSYNEQFFGPGTRLTVL.